The entry below describes one T cell receptor (beta chain). Data came from immunoSEQ multiplex PCR; TCRdb stores just in-frame clones and leaves some out. Of tens of thousands of clones listed, roughly 84% were seen once; the top ten hold just over 3%. The V segment lost 5 bases and the J segment 9 bases; nucleotides outside the gene matches: 8. Germline CDR1 reads LNHDA; CDR2 reads SQIVND (reference sequence). This CDR3 is built from 15 residues. The data are from a study of blood T cell repertoires in COVID-19. The overall study: COVID-19 samples from acute and convalescent phases originated in the United States, Italy and Spain.

Sequencing was performed on peripheral blood. This TCR came from a woman aged 80 or older with COVID-19, enrolled during active disease. The rearrangement joins TRBV19 to TRBJ1-6, with 9 bases identical to TRBD1. CDR3 coding DNA: TGTGCCAGTAGTGACACAGGGGGCAGTGGTTCACCCCTCCACTTT. This translates into CASSDTGGSGSPLHF.